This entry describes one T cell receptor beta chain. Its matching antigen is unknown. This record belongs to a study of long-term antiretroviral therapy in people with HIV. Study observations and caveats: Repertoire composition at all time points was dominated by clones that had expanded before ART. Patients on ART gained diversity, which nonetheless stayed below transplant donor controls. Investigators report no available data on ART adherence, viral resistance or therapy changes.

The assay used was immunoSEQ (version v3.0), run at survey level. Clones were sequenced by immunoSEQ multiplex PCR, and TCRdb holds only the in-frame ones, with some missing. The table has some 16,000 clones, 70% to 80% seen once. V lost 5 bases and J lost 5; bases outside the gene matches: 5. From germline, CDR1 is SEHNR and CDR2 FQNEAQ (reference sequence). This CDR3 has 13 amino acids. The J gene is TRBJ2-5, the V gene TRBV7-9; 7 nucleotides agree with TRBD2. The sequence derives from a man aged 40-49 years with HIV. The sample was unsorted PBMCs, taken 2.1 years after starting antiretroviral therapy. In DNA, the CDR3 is TGTGCCAGCAGCCGGGAGGTCGAGGAGACCCAGTACTTC. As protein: CASSREVEETQYF.